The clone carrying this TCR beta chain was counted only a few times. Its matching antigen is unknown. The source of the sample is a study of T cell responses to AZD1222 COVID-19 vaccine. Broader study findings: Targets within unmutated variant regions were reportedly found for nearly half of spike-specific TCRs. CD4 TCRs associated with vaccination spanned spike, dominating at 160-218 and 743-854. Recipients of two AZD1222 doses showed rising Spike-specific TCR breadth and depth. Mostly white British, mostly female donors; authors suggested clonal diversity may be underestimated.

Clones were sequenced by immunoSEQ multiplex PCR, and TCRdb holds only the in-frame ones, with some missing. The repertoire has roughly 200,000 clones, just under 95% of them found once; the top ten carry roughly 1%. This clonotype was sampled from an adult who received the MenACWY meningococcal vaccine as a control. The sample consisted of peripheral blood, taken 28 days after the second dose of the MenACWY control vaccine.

CDR3 sequence reads: CASTPARGGFTGELFF. The CDR3 region has the DNA TGTGCCAGCACCCCCGCTCGGGGGGGATTCACCGGGGAGCTGTTTTTT. The rearrangement links TRBV5-6 to TRBJ2-2; 8 positions agree with TRBD2. Germline V gives CDR1 SGHDT, CDR2 YYEEEE. V trimming: 6 bases; J trimming: 4 bases; junction bases outside the gene matches: 11. The CDR3 loop spans 16 amino acids.